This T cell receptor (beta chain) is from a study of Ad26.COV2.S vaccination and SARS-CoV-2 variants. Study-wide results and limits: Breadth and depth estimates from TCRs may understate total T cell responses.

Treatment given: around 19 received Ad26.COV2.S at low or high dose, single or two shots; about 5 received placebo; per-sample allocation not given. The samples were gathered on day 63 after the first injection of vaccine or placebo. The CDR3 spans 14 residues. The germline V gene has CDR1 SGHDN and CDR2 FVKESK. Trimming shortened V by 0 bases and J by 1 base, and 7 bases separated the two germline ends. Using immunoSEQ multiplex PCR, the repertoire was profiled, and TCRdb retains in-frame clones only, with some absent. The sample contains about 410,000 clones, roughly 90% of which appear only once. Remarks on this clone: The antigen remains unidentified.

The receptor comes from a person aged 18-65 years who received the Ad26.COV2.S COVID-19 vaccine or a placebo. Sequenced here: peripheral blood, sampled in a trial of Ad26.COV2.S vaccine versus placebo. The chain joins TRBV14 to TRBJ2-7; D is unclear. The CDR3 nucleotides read TGTGCCAGCAGCCAAGACGCCCAGTCCTACGAGCAGTACTTC. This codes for CASSQDAQSYEQYF.